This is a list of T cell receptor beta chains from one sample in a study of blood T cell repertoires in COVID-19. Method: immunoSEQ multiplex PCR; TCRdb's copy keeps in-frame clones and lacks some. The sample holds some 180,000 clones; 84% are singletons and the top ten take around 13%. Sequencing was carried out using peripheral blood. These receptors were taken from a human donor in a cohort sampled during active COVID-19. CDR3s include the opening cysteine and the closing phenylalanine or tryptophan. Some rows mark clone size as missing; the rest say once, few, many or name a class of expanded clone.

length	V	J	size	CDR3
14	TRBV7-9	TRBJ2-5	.	CASSPRGLGETQYF
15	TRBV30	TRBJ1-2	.	CAWSEGGAGGRRYTF
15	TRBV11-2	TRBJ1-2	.	CASSSEAGNAGGYTF
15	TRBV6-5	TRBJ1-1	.	CASSYGGTGSLEAFF
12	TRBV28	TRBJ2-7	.	CASTSHIYEQYF
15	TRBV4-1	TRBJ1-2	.	CASSQEGQGILGYTF
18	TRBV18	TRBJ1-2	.	CASSPVDRGPVPNYGYTF
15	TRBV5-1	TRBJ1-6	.	CASSLESGRNSPLHF
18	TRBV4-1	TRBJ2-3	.	CASSQRLAGGSSTDTQYF
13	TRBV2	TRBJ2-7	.	CASRKNVGREQYF
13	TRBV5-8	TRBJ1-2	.	CASSFPQGDGYTF
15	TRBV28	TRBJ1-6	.	CASRLGQLNNSPLHF
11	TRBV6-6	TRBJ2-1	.	CAVRRGNEQFF
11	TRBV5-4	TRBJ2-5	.	CASSTGETQYF
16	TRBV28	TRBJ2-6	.	CASTPSSSPGANVLTF
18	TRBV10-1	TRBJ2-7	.	CASSESRLAGVVVDEQYF
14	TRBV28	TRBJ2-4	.	CASSPRTGMNIQYF
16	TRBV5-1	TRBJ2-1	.	CASSLAGTGIGFEQFF
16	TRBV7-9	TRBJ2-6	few	CASNNLVRRGANVLTF
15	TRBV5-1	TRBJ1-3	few	CASSPQGGAGNTIYF
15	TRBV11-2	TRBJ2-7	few	CASSLVARERGRQYF
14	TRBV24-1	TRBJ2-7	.	CATSDPRDRYEQYF